The 25 T cell receptor beta chains given below trace back to one sample, sequenced in a study of blood T cells in healthy people across ages. Alongside a J-beta primer mix, a sample-barcoded 5' primer served in a second PCR lasting roughly 6 to 11 cycles. TCRdb passed the 5' RACE reads through MiXCR, listing each CDR3 protein once. This table holds roughly 1,500,000 distinct CDR3 sequences, almost 35% found once. The specimen was blood. These receptors originate from a woman aged 30 to 39 in good health.

This clonotype was counted only a few times. The chain has TRBV11-2 and TRBJ1-1; D is possibly TRBD1 (6 bases). In germline, CDR1 is SGHAT, CDR2 FQNNGV. The V gene lost 4 bases and the J gene lost 0 bases, with 12 bases spanning the gap. There are 15 residues in the CDR3. CDR3 in amino acids: CASSSFRGLNTEAFF. CDR3 DNA sequence: TGTGCCAGCAGCTCCTTCAGGGGTCTGAACACTGAAGCTTTCTTT.

The chain links TRBV6-5 to TRBJ2-5; tentative D call: TRBD2 (6 bases). The DNA end is more similar to TRBJ2-7, so the J call may be wrong. Germline V gene sequence: CDR1 MNHEY, CDR2 SVGAGI. This CDR3 is 15 amino acids long. The CDR3, as DNA: TGTGCCAGCAGTACCGGGACTCCTTCGATTTACGAGCAGTACTTC. Protein: CASSTGTPSIYEQYF.

This sequence joins TRBV7-9 and TRBJ1-6; TRBD1 matches 7 bases. CDR3 length: 15 residues. Germline V gene sequence: CDR1 SEHNR, CDR2 FQNEAQ (reference sequence). The V segment lost 2 bases and the J segment 7 bases; nucleotides outside the gene matches: 5. The CDR3 coding sequence is TGTGCCAGCAGCTTAAAGGGGGCGATGAATTCACCCCTCCACTTT. Translation: CASSLKGAMNSPLHF.

A remark on this clonotype: Mismatch with germline at one junction end may stem from a read error. The chain recombines TRBV5-6 with TRBJ2-1; 7 bases are a match to TRBD2. The CDR3 is 16 residues long. Germline V gene data show CDR1 as SGHDT and CDR2 as YYEEEE. As DNA, the CDR3 is TGTGCCAGCAGCTTGGGGGGAGGGTCCATCTACAATGGGCAGTTCTTC. Protein product: CASSLGGGSIYNGQFF.

This chain connects TRBV7-2 to TRBJ1-5; D is perhaps TRBD1 (5 bases). The germline V and J ends were trimmed by 2 bases and 5 bases, with 10 bases remaining between them. CDR1 and CDR2 from the germline V gene are SGHTA and FQGNSA. The CDR3 is made up of 14 amino acids. The CDR3 DNA is TGTGCCAGCAGCTTACGCCGGGGGGATCAGCCCCAGCATTTT. Amino acid sequence: CASSLRRGDQPQHF.

The chain uses TRBV7-3 and TRBJ2-1; D may be TRBD2 (5 bases). Germline-derived CDR1 and CDR2 are SGHTA and FQGTGA. V was trimmed by 4 bases and J by 8 bases, leaving 9 bases between them. The length of the CDR3 is 12 residues. Written as DNA, the CDR3 is TGTGCCAGCAGCTACAATAGCGATGAGCAGTTCTTC. It encodes CASSYNSDEQFF.

This clonotype showed up just a few times. The rearrangement joins TRBV5-1 to TRBJ2-7; D ambiguous. The CDR3 has 13 residues. Trimming removed 0 bases from V and 2 bases from J, with 6 bases in between. Germline assignment: CDR1 SGHRS and CDR2 YFSETQ. The CDR3 region has the DNA TGCGCCAGCAGCTTGGTGTGCCCCTACGAGCAGTACTTC. Residues: CASSLVCPYEQYF.

V usage is TRBV4-1 and J usage is TRBJ1-5; the D is unclear. With 3 bases removed from V and 3 bases from J, the gap between germline ends came to 12 bases. Germline-derived CDR1 and CDR2 are MGHRA and YSYEKL. The CDR3 spans 15 residues. The CDR3 nucleotides read TGCGCCAGCAGCCAGGGCGCAGGTTTCAATCAGCCCCAGCATTTT. Translated: CASSQGAGFNQPQHF.

The rearrangement joins TRBV25-1 to TRBJ1-5; 7 positions match TRBD1. The CDR3 has 13 amino acids. CDR1 is MGHDK, CDR2 SYGVNS, per germline. J gave up 2 bases and V 9 bases, and 4 bases lay outside the gene matches. CDR3 nucleotide sequence: TGTGCCAGGAGGGGGCATGGCAATCAGCCCCAGCATTTT. Encoded protein: CARRGHGNQPQHF.

In its sample, this clonotype was seen a few times. The V call is TRBV7-3, the J call TRBJ2-1; D is uncertain. Trimming left V 4 bases short and J 6 bases short, with 13 bases between. The germline V gene has CDR1 SGHTA and CDR2 FQGTGA. There are 14 residues in the CDR3. This CDR3 is CASSSFDRSNEQFF. The CDR3 DNA follows: TGTGCCAGCAGCTCCTTCGACCGCTCCAATGAGCAGTTCTTC.

This clonotype was seen ten or more times. The genes are TRBV6-2 or TRBV6-3 and TRBJ2-5; D is undetermined. Trimming took off 2 bases at V and 7 bases at J, with 8 bases between the two ends. CDR1 and CDR2 (germline): MNHEY, SVGEGT. There are 12 residues in the CDR3. CDR3 residues: CASSYLVGTQYF. The CDR3, as DNA: TGTGCCAGCAGTTACCTTGTCGGGACCCAGTACTTC.

This clonotype was seen a handful of times. The chain joins TRBV12-3 or TRBV12-4 to TRBJ2-7; TRBD2 agrees at 13 bases. The CDR3 spans 17 residues. J was trimmed by 0 bases and V by 5 bases; bases with no gene match: 7. The CDR3 protein is CASSQTSGGTHSYEQYF. CDR3 nucleotides: TGTGCCAGCAGTCAGACTAGCGGGGGGACCCACTCCTACGAGCAGTACTTC.

This clonotype was observed at least ten times. This chain connects TRBV6-6 to TRBJ1-5; maybe TRBD1 (6 bases). The CDR3 has 12 amino acids. V lost 10 bases, J lost 10 bases, and 17 bases lay in between. Germline V gene data show CDR1 as MNHNY and CDR2 as SVGAGI (reference sequence). CDR3 nucleotide sequence: TGTGCCACCAAAGTGACAGGTGGACCCCAGCATTTT. Amino acids: CATKVTGGPQHF.

The chain has TRBV5-6 and TRBJ2-2, with D tentatively TRBD2 (6 bases). This CDR3 comprises 16 residues. Between the trimmed V and J ends, which lost 0 bases and 4 bases, there was a span of 13 bases. The germline gives CDR1 SGHDT, CDR2 YYEEEE. The CDR3 region has the DNA TGTGCCAGCAGCTTGGGGACTAAGCCCCCCACCGGGGAGCTGTTTTTT. Amino acid sequence: CASSLGTKPPTGELFF.

This clonotype came up a few times. The rearrangement uses TRBV25-1 and TRBJ1-5; D not certain. The CDR3 sequence is 14 residues long. The germline V and J ends were trimmed by 2 bases and 7 bases, with 12 bases remaining between them. Germline-derived CDR1 and CDR2 are MGHDK and SYGVNS. Written as DNA, the CDR3 is TGTGCCAGCAGTGAAAGATTAGGTTCGCAGCCCCAGCATTTT. Translated: CASSERLGSQPQHF.

This clonotype was observed a few times. The chain is built from TRBV5-1 and TRBJ2-3; TRBD2 matches at 9 bases. Germline V gives CDR1 SGHRS, CDR2 YFSETQ. CDR3 length: 15 amino acids. Trimming at V came to 0 bases and at J to 5 bases, leaving 4 bases not matched to a gene. This CDR3 is CASSLGGGGRDTQYF. CDR3 DNA: TGCGCCAGCAGCTTGGGCGGGGGGGGCAGAGATACGCAGTATTTT.

This chain joins TRBV2 and TRBJ2-6; maybe TRBD2 (6 bases). Looked up from germline, CDR1 is SNHLY and CDR2 is FYNNEI. This CDR3 comprises 16 residues. Deletions cut 0 bases from V and 3 bases from J, with 9 bases between. CDR3 bases: TGTGCCAGCAGTGAAGCGGGGGGAGGTGGGGCCAACGTCCTGACTTTC. It encodes CASSEAGGGGANVLTF.

This clonotype was seen ten or more times. The chain has TRBV9 and TRBJ2-1; no definite D call. Looked up from germline, CDR1 is SGDLS and CDR2 is YYNGEE. V gave up 0 bases and J gave up 10 bases, with 11 bases separating them. The CDR3 runs to 13 residues. CDR3 amino acids: CASSVVLFGEQFF. Written as DNA, the CDR3 is TGTGCCAGCAGCGTAGTACTATTTGGCGAGCAGTTCTTC.

This clonotype occurred a few times. The rearrangement links TRBV20-1 to TRBJ2-5; 11 bases agree with TRBD2. CDR1 DFQATT and CDR2 SNEGSKA come from the germline V gene (reference sequence). Germline trimming cut 0 bases from V and 4 bases from J; bases unmatched to any gene: 4. This CDR3 has 15 residues. CDR3 in DNA: TGCAGTGCTAGAGATGGGCTAGCGGGAGGAGAGACCCAGTACTTC. This gives the protein CSARDGLAGGETQYF.

This clonotype was seen only a few times. The V call is TRBV4-1, the J call TRBJ2-7; D may be TRBD1 (6 bases). The CDR3 is 16 residues long. Trimming removed 4 bases at V and 0 bases at J, with 16 bases between. Germline loops: CDR1 MGHRA, CDR2 YSYEKL. For the CDR3, the DNA is TGCGCCAGCAGCCTACGACTGACAGGCATCTCCTACGAGCAGTACTTC. Translation gives CASSLRLTGISYEQYF.

The chain links TRBV18 to TRBJ1-1; the D is unclear. V lost 0 bases and J lost 4, with 9 bases in between. Germline V CDR1 and CDR2: KGHSH, LQKENI. This CDR3 region has 14 residues. The CDR3 reads CASSPPPTPTEAFF. The CDR3 nucleotides read TGTGCCAGCTCACCACCACCCACTCCCACTGAAGCTTTCTTT.

The table lists this clonotype with a few counts. The chain combines TRBV6-1 with TRBJ2-1; 10 bases fit TRBD2. J was trimmed by 8 bases and V by 4 bases; bases with no gene match: 5. The CDR3 has 14 residues. CDR1 and CDR2 from the germline V gene are MNHNS and SASEGT. CDR3 region: CASSGGTSVDEQFF. Written as DNA, the CDR3 is TGTGCCAGCAGTGGTGGGACTAGCGTCGATGAGCAGTTCTTC.

The J gene is TRBJ2-5, the V gene TRBV5-1; D may correspond to TRBD1 or TRBD2 (6 bases each). Deletions cut 0 bases from V and 5 bases from J, with 17 bases between. The V gene's germline CDR1 is SGHRS and CDR2 YFSETQ. The CDR3 is made up of 16 amino acids. This CDR3 is CASSLVTGAPEETQYF. CDR3 DNA: TGCGCCAGCAGCTTGGTTACGGGGGCGCCGGAGGAGACCCAGTACTTC.

The chain recombines TRBV29-1 with TRBJ1-1; D is uncertain. The CDR3 is 12 residues long. Trimming left V 5 bases short and J 6 bases short, with 13 bases between. Germline CDR1 and CDR2: SQVTM and ANQGSEA. The CDR3 sequence: CSVRTLWPEAFF. The DNA of the CDR3 is TGCAGCGTTAGAACCCTCTGGCCTGAAGCTTTCTTT.

The V call is TRBV20-1, the J call TRBJ2-1; D is perhaps TRBD2 (5 bases). Trimming shortened V by 0 bases and J by 6 bases, and 12 bases separated the two germline ends. The CDR3 extends over 14 amino acids. Germline V gives CDR1 DFQATT, CDR2 SNEGSKA (reference sequence). The CDR3 sequence is CSARDSSGFNEQFF. The CDR3 DNA reads TGCAGTGCTAGAGATAGTTCGGGGTTCAATGAGCAGTTCTTC.